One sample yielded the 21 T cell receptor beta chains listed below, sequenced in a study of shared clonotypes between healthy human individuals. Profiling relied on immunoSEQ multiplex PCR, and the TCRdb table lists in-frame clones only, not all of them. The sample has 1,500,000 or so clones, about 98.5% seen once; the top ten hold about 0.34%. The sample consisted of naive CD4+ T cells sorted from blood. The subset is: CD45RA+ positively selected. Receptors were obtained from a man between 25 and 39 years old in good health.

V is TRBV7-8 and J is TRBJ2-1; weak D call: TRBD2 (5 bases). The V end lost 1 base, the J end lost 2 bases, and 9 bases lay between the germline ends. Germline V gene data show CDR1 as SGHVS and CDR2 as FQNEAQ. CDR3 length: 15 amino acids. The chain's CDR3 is CASSLDRGAYNEQFF. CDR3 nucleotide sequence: TGTGCCAGCAGCTTAGACCGGGGAGCCTACAATGAGCAGTTCTTC.

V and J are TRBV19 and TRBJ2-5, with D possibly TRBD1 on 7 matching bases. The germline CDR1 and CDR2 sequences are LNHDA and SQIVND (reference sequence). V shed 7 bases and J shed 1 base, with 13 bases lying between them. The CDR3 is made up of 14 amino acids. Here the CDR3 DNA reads TGTGCCAGTACCAGTCAGGGGGGCCAAGAGACCCAGTACTTC. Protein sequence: CASTSQGGQETQYF. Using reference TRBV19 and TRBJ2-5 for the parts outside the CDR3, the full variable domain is DGGITQSPKYLFRKEGQNVTLSCEQNLNHDAMYWYRQDPGQGLRLIYYSQIVNDFQKGDIAEGYSVSREKKESFPLTVTSAQKNPTAFYLCASTSQGGQETQYFGPGTRLLVL.

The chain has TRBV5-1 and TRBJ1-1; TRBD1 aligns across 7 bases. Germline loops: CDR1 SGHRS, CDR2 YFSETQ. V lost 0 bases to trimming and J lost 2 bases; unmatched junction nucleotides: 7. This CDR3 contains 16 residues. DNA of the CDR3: TGCGCCAGCAGCTTGGCCGTTAGACAGGGTAACACTGAAGCTTTCTTT. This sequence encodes CASSLAVRQGNTEAFF.

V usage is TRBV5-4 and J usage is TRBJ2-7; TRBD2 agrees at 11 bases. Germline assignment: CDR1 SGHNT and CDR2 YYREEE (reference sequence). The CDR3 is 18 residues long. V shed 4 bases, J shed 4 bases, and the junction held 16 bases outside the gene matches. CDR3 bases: TGTGCCAGCAGCCCCGGTAATCTAGCGGGAGGCCGGGCGTACGAGCAGTACTTC. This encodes CASSPGNLAGGRAYEQYF.

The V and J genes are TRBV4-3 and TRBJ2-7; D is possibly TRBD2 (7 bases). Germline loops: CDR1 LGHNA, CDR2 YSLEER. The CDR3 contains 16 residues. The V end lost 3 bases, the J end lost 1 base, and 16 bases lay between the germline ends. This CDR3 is CASSHHGRGGSYEQYF. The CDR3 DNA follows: TGCGCCAGCAGCCACCACGGTAGGGGGGGTTCCTACGAGCAGTACTTC.

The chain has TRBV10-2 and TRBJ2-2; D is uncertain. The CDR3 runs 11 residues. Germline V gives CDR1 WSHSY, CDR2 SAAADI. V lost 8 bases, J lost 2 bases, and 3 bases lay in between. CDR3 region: CASGNTGELFF. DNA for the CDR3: TGCGCCAGCGGTAACACCGGGGAGCTGTTTTTT.

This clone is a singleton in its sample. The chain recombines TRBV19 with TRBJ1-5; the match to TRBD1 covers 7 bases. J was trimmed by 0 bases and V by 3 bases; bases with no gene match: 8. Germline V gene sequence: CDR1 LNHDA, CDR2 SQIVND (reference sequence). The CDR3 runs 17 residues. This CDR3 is CASSMRTGPYSNQPQHF. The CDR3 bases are TGTGCCAGTAGTATGAGGACAGGCCCCTATAGCAATCAGCCCCAGCATTTT. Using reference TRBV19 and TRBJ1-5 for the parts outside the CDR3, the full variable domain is DGGITQSPKYLFRKEGQNVTLSCEQNLNHDAMYWYRQDPGQGLRLIYYSQIVNDFQKGDIAEGYSVSREKKESFPLTVTSAQKNPTAFYLCASSMRTGPYSNQPQHFGDGTRLSIL.

CDR3 protein: CASSSFGGGSYGYTF. CDR3 DNA: TGTGCCAGCAGCTCCTTTGGAGGAGGTTCCTATGGCTACACCTTC. This sequence joins TRBV7-6 and TRBJ1-2, with unresolved D. This CDR3 is built from 15 residues. CDR1 is SGHVS and CDR2 is FNYEAQ in the germline V gene. Between the trimmed V and J ends, which lost 4 bases and 4 bases, there was a span of 16 bases.

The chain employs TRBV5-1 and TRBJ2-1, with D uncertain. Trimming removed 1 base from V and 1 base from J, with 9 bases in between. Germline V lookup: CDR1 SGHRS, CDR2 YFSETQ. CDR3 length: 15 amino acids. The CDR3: CASSLSSASYNEQFF. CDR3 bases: TGCGCCAGCAGCTTGTCGTCTGCTTCCTACAATGAGCAGTTCTTC. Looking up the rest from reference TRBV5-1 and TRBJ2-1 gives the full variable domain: KAGVTQTPRYLIKTRGQQVTLSCSPISGHRSVSWYQQTPGQGLQFLFEYFSETQRNKGNFPGRFSGRQFSNSRSEMNVSTLELGDSALYLCASSLSSASYNEQFFGPGTRLTVL.

The CDR3 DNA reads TGTGCCAGCAGTCTAGGGGGTTCGGGCCCGAACACTGAAGCTTTCTTT. As protein: CASSLGGSGPNTEAFF. This chain links TRBV27 with TRBJ1-1, with D possibly TRBD1 on 6 matching bases. CDR3 length: 16 residues. Germline CDR1 reads MNHEY; CDR2 reads SMNVEV (reference sequence). Trimming cost V 5 bases and J 1 base, with 17 bases left between them.

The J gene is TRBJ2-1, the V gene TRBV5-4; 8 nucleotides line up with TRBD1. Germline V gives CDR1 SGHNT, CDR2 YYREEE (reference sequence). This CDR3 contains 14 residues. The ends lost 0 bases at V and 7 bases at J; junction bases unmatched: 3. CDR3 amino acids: CASSLGTGRNEQFF. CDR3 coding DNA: TGTGCCAGCAGCTTGGGGACAGGGAGGAATGAGCAGTTCTTC.

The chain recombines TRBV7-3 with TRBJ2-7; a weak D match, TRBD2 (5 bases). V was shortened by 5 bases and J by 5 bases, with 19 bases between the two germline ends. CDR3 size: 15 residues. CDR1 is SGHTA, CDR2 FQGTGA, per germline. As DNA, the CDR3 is TGTGCCAGCAGCGTCCTTCCTAGCCCCCTCCACGAGCAGTACTTC. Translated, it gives CASSVLPSPLHEQYF.

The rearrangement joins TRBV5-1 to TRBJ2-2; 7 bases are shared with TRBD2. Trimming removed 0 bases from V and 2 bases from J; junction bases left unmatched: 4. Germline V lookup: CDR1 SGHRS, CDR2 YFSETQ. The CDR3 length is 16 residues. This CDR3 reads CASSLALAINTGELFF. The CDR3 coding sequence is TGCGCCAGCAGCTTGGCACTAGCGATTAACACCGGGGAGCTGTTTTTT.

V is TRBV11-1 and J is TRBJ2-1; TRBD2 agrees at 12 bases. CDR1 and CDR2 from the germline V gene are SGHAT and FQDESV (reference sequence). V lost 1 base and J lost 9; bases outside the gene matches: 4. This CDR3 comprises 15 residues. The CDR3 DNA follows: TGTGCCAGCAGCTTAGTGACTAGCGGGAGCTCTGAGCAGTTCTTC. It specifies CASSLVTSGSSEQFF.

CDR3 coding DNA: TGCAGCGGGGGGTGGGCTAGCGGAGTTTACAATGAGCAGTTCTTC. It codes for CSGGWASGVYNEQFF. This sequence joins TRBV29-1 and TRBJ2-1, with 7 bases that match TRBD2. This CDR3 is built from 15 residues. Trimming at V came to 7 bases and at J to 4 bases, leaving 13 bases not matched to a gene. In germline, CDR1 is SQVTM, CDR2 ANQGSEA.

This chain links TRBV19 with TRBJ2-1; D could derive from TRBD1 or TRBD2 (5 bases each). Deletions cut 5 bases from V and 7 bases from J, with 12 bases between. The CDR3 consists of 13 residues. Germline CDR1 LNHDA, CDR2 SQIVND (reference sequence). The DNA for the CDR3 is TGTGCCAGTAGTGGGGGTAGAAGGAATGAGCAGTTCTTC. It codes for CASSGGRRNEQFF.

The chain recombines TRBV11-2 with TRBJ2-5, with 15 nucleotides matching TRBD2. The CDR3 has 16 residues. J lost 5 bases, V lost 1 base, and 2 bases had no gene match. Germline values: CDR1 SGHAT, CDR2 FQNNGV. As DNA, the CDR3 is TGTGCCAGCAGCTTAGCGGGGACTAGCGGGAGGGAGACCCAGTACTTC. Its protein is CASSLAGTSGRETQYF. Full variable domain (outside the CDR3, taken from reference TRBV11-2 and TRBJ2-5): EAGVAQSPRYKIIEKRQSVAFWCNPISGHATLYWYQQILGQGPKLLIQFQNNGVVDDSQLPKDRFSAERLKGVDSTLKIQPAKLEDSAVYLCASSLAGTSGRETQYFGPGTRLLVL.

The CDR3 spells CATSRAGRPSYEQYF. For the CDR3, the DNA is TGTGCCACCAGCAGAGCAGGCAGGCCCTCCTACGAGCAGTACTTC. The chain is built from TRBV15 and TRBJ2-7; no definite D call. CDR3 length equals 15 residues. Trimming took off 1 base at V and 0 bases at J, with 10 bases between the two ends. The germline V gene has CDR1 LNHNV and CDR2 YYDKDF (reference sequence).

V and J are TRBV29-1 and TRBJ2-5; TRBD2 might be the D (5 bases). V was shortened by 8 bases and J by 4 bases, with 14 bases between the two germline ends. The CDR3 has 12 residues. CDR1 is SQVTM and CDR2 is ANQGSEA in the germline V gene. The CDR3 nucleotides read TGCAGCTTTAAAACGGCGGGAGAGACCCAGTACTTC. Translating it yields CSFKTAGETQYF.

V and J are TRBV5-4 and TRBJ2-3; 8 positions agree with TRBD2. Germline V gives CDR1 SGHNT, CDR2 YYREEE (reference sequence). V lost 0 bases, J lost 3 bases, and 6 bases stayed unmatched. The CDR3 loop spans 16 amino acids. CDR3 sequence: CASSLEASGLTDTQYF. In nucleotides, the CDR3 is TGTGCCAGCAGCTTGGAGGCTAGCGGGTTAACAGATACGCAGTATTTT.

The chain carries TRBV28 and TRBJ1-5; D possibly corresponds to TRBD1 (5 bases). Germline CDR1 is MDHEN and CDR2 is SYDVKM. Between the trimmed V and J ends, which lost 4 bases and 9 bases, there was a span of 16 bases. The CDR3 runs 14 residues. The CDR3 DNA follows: TGTGCCAGCAGTTCTGGGACGGAGCGCCGGCCCCAGCATTTT. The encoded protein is CASSSGTERRPQHF.